This T cell receptor (beta chain) originates from a study of blood T cell repertoires in COVID-19. Whole-study context: Sample material is recorded as cDNA or gDNA derived from T cells, B-cell-depleted T cells, or PBMCs.

In the case of this clone: Relative to the germline gene, one junction end is altered; a read error may explain this.

In the authors' workflow: Reference gene primer amplification gave nucleated cell count estimates. Clones were sequenced by immunoSEQ multiplex PCR, and TCRdb holds only the in-frame ones, with some missing. The V and J calls and clone size come from that table; D and trimming were worked out from the DNA. The sample consists of under 250,000 clones, about nine tenths of them appearing once. The CDR3 covers 15 residues. CDR1 is ENHRY, CDR2 SYGVKD, per germline. The receptor's source is a woman aged 55-70 years who had recovered from COVID-19. Sequenced material: peripheral blood. The chain uses TRBV10-3 and TRBJ2-6; TRBD2 is a possible D gene (6 bases). CDR3 DNA sequence: TGTGCCATCAGTGACGTGGGGACTGGGGGCAACGTCCTGACTTTC. The encoded protein is CAISDVGTGGNVLTF.